Given below is one TCR beta chain in context. Germline-derived CDR1 and CDR2 are SEHNR and FQNEAQ (reference sequence). V gave up 3 bases and J gave up 8 bases, with 11 bases separating them. The CDR3 totals 13 residues. This sample is drawn from a study of blood T cell repertoires in COVID-19. Study context: COVID-19 samples collected from the United States, Italy and Spain covered acute and convalescent phases. Sources were T cells, B-cell-depleted T cells, or PBMCs; the material itself was cDNA or gDNA.

Original processing notes: Estimated nucleated cell counts came from reference gene primer amplification. Profiled with immunoSEQ multiplex PCR; TCRdb holds only in-frame clones, not every one. V and J calls and clone size are as listed in that table; D and trimming were resolved from the DNA. The table records fewer than 400,000 clones, around 88% of them present only once. The chain has TRBV7-9 and TRBJ2-1; D may be TRBD2 (5 bases). Input material: peripheral blood. The receptor's source is a man aged 30 to 39 with active or convalescent COVID-19. The CDR3 reads CASSFGPRDEQFF. The CDR3 nucleotides read TGTGCCAGCAGCTTCGGACCGAGGGATGAGCAGTTCTTC.